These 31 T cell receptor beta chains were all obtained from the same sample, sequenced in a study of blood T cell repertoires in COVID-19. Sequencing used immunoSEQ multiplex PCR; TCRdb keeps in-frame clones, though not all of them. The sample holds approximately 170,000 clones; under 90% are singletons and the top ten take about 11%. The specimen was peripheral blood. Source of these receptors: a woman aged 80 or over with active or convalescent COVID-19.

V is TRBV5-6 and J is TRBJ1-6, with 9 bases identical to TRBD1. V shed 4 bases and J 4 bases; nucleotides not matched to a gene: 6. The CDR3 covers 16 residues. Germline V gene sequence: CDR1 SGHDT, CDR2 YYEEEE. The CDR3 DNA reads TGTGCCAGCAGCGCCGGGACAGGGAAATATAATTCACCCCTCCACTTT. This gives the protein CASSAGTGKYNSPLHF. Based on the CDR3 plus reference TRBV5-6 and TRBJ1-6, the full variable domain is DAGVTQSPTHLIKTRGQQVTLRCSPKSGHDTVSWYQQALGQGPQFIFQYYEEEERQRGNFPDRFSGHQFPNYSSELNVNALLLGDSALYLCASSAGTGKYNSPLHFGNGTRLTVT.

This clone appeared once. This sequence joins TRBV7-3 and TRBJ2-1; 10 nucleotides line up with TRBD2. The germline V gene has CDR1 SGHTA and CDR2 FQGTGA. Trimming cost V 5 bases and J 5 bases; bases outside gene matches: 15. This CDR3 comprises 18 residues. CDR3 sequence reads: CASSQTPRLAGMNNEQFF. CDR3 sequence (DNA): TGTGCCAGCAGCCAAACGCCGCGACTAGCGGGTATGAACAATGAGCAGTTCTTC.

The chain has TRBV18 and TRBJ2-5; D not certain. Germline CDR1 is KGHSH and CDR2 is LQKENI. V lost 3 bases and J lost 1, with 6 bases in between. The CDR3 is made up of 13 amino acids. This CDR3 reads CASSPAAQETQYF. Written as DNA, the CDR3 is TGTGCCAGCTCACCGGCTGCCCAAGAGACCCAGTACTTC.

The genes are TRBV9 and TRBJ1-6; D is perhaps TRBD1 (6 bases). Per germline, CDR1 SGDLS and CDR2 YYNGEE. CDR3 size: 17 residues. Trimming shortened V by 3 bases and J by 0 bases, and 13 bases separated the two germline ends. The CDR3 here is CASSAGLGGSYNSPLHF. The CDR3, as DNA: TGTGCCAGCAGCGCAGGACTAGGGGGCTCCTATAATTCACCCCTCCACTTT.

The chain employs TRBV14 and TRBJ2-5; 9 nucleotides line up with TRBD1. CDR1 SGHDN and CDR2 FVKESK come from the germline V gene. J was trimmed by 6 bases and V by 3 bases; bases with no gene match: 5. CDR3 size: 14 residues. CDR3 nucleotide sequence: TGTGCCAGCAGCCAGTCCGGACAGGGGCAGACCCAGTACTTC. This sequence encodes CASSQSGQGQTQYF.

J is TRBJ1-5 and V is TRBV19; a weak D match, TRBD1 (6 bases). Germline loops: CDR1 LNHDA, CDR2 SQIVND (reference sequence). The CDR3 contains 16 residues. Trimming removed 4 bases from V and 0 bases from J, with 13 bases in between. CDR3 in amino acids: CASSRDIGYSNQPQHF. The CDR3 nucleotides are TGTGCCAGTAGTAGGGACATAGGATATAGCAATCAGCCCCAGCATTTT. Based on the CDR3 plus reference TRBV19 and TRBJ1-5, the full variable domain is DGGITQSPKYLFRKEGQNVTLSCEQNLNHDAMYWYRQDPGQGLRLIYYSQIVNDFQKGDIAEGYSVSREKKESFPLTVTSAQKNPTAFYLCASSRDIGYSNQPQHFGDGTRLSIL.

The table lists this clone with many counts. The CDR3 loop reads CASSLAGATGELFF. DNA for the CDR3: TGCGCCAGCAGCTTAGCGGGAGCAACCGGGGAGCTGTTTTTT. This chain uses TRBV5-1 with TRBJ2-2; 8 positions agree with TRBD2. The V and J ends lost 2 bases and 5 bases, in that order; junction bases with no gene match: 2. The CDR3 runs to 14 residues. Germline V gene lookup returns CDR1 SGHRS and CDR2 YFSETQ. Based on the CDR3 plus reference TRBV5-1 and TRBJ2-2, the full variable domain is KAGVTQTPRYLIKTRGQQVTLSCSPISGHRSVSWYQQTPGQGLQFLFEYFSETQRNKGNFPGRFSGRQFSNSRSEMNVSTLELGDSALYLCASSLAGATGELFFGEGSRLTVL.

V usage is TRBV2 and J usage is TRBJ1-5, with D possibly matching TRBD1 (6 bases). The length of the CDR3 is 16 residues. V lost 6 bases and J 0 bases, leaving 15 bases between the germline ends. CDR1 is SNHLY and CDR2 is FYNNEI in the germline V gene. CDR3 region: CASRDQTGFSNQPQHF. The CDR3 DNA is TGTGCCAGCAGAGACCAGACAGGTTTTAGCAATCAGCCCCAGCATTTT.

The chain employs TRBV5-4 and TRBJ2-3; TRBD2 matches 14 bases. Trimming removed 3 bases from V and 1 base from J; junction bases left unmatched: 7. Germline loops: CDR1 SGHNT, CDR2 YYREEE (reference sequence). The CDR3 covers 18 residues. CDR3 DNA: TGTGCCAGCAGCTCGGGGACTAGCGGGAGTCAAGGCACAGATACGCAGTATTTT. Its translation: CASSSGTSGSQGTDTQYF.

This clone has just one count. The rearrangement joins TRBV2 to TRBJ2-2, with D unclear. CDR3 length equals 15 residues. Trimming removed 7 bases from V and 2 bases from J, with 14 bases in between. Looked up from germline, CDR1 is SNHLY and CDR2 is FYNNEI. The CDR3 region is CASNPLNTNTGELFF. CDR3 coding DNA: TGTGCCAGCAATCCCCTGAATACTAACACCGGGGAGCTGTTTTTT. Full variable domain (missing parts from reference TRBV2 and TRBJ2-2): EPEVTQTPSHQVTQMGQEVILRCVPISNHLYFYWYRQILGQKVEFLVSFYNNEISEKSEIFDDQFSVERPDGSNFTLKIRSTKLEDSAMYFCASNPLNTNTGELFFGEGSRLTVL.

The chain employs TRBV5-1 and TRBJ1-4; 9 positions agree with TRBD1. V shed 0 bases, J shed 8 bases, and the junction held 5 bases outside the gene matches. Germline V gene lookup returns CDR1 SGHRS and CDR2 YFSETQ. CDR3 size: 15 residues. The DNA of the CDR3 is TGCGCCAGCAGCTTGGCGGGACAGGGAGGGGAAAAACTGTTTTTT. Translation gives CASSLAGQGGEKLFF. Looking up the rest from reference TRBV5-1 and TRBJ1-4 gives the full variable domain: KAGVTQTPRYLIKTRGQQVTLSCSPISGHRSVSWYQQTPGQGLQFLFEYFSETQRNKGNFPGRFSGRQFSNSRSEMNVSTLELGDSALYLCASSLAGQGGEKLFFGSGTQLSVL.

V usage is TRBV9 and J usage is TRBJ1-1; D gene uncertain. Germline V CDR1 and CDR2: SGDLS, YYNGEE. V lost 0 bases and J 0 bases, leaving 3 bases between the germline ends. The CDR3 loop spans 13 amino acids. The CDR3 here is CASSVAMNTEAFF. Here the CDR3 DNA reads TGTGCCAGCAGCGTAGCTATGAACACTGAAGCTTTCTTT.

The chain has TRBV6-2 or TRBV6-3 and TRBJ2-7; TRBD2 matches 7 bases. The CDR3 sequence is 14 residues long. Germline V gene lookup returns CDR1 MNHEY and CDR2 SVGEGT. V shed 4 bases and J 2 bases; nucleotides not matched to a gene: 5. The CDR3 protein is CASSSEGGPYEQYF. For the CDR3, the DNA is TGTGCCAGCAGTTCTGAGGGAGGGCCCTACGAGCAGTACTTC.

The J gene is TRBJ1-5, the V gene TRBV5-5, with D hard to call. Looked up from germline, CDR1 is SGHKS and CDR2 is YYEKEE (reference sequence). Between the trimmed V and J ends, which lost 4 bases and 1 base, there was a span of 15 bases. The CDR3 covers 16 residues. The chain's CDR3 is CASSHEFRSSNQPQHF. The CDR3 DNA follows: TGTGCCAGCAGCCACGAGTTCCGCTCAAGCAATCAGCCCCAGCATTTT.

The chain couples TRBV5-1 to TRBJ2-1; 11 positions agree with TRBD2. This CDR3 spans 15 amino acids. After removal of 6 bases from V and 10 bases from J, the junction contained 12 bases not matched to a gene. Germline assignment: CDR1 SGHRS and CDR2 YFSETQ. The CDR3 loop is CASNVAGGGFREQFF. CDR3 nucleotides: TGCGCCAGCAACGTAGCGGGAGGGGGGTTTCGGGAGCAGTTCTTC.

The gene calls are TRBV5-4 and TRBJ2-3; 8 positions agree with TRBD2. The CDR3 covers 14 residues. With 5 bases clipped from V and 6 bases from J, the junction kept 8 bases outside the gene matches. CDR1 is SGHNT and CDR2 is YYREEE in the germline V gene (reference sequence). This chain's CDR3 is CASSKAGDRDTQYF. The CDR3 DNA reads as TGTGCCAGCAGTAAAGCGGGAGACAGGGATACGCAGTATTTT. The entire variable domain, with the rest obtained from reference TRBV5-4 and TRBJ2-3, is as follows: ETGVTQSPTHLIKTRGQQVTLRCSSQSGHNTVSWYQQALGQGPQFIFQYYREEENGRGNFPPRFSGLQFPNYSSELNVNALELDDSALYLCASSKAGDRDTQYFGPGTRLTVL.

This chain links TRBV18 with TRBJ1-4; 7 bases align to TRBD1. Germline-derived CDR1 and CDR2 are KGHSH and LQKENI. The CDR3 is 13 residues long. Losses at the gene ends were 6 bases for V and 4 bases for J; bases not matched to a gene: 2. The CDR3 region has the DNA TGTGCCAGCTCGACAGGGCTTAATGAAAAACTGTTTTTT. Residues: CASSTGLNEKLFF.

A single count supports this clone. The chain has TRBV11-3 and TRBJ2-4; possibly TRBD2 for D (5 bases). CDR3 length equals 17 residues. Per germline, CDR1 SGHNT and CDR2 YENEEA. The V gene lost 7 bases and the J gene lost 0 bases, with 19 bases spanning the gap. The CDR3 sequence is CASKGPGEGLAKNIQYF. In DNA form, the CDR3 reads TGTGCCAGCAAGGGTCCCGGCGAGGGTCTAGCCAAAAACATTCAGTACTTC.

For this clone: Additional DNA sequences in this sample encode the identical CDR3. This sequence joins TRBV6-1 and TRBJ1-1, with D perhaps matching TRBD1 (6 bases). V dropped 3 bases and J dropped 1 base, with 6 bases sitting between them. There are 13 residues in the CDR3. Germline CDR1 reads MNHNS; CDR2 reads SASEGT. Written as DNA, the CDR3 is TGTGCCAGCAGTGAGACAGGGAACACTGAAGCTTTCTTT. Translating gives CASSETGNTEAFF.

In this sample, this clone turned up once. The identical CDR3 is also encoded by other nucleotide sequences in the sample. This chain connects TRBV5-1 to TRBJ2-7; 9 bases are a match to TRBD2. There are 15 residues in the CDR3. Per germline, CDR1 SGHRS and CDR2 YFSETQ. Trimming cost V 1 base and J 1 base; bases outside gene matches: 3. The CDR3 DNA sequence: TGCGCCAGCAGCTTGACTAGCGGGTATTCCTACGAGCAGTACTTC. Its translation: CASSLTSGYSYEQYF.

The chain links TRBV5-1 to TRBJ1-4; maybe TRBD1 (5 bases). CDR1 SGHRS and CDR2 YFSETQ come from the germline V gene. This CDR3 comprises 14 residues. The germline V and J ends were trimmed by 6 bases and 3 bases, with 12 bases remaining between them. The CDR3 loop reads CASTQGAANEKLFF. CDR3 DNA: TGCGCCAGCACCCAGGGTGCGGCTAATGAAAAACTGTTTTTT.

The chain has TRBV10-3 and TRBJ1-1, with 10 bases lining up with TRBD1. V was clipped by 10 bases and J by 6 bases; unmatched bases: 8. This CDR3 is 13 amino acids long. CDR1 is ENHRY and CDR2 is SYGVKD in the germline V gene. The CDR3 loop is CATRQGASAEAFF. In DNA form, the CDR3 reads TGTGCCACGCGACAGGGGGCCTCGGCTGAAGCTTTCTTT.

The CDR3 here is CATSRTGSEQYF. CDR3 DNA: TGTGCCACCAGCAGGACAGGGTCCGAGCAGTACTTC. The chain recombines TRBV15 with TRBJ2-7, with TRBD1 matching 7 bases. V trimming: 3 bases; J trimming: 6 bases; junction bases outside the gene matches: 2. Germline V gene data show CDR1 as LNHNV and CDR2 as YYDKDF (reference sequence). The CDR3 runs to 12 residues. The whole variable domain, filled in from reference TRBV15 and TRBJ2-7, reads DAMVIQNPRYQVTQFGKPVTLSCSQTLNHNVMYWYQQKSSQAPKLLFHYYDKDFNNEADTPDNFQSRRPNTSFCFLDIRSPGLGDTAMYLCATSRTGSEQYFGPGTRLTVT.

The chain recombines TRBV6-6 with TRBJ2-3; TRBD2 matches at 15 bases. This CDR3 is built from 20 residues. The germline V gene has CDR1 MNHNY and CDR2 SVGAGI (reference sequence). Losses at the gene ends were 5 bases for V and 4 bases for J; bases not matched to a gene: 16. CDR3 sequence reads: CASSLVPGLAGGGRADTQYF. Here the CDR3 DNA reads TGTGCCAGCAGTCTTGTGCCGGGACTAGCGGGAGGTGGGAGGGCAGATACGCAGTATTTT.

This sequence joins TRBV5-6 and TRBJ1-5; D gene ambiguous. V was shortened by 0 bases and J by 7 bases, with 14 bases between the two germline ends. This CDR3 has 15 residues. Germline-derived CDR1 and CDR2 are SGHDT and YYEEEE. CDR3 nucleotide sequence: TGTGCCAGCAGCTTGGCCACCCTAAGCGGGCAGCCCCAGCATTTT. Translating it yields CASSLATLSGQPQHF.

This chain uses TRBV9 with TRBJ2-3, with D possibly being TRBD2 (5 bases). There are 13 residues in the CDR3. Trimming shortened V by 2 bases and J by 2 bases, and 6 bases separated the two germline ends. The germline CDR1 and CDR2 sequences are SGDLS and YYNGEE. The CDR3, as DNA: TGTGCCAGCAGCGTCCTAGCCACAGATACGCAGTATTTT. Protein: CASSVLATDTQYF.

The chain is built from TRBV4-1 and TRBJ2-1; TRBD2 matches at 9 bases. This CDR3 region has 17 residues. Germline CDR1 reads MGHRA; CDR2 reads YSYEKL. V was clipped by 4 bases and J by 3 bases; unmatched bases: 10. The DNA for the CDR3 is TGCGCCAGCAGCCCCCCAGGGGGTAGCGGGAGCTACAATGAGCAGTTCTTC. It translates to CASSPPGGSGSYNEQFF.

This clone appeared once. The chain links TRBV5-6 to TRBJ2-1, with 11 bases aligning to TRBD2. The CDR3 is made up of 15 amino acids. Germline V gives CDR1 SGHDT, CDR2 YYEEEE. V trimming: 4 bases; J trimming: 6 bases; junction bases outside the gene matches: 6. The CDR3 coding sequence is TGTGCCAGCAGCAACGGACTAGCGGGCCTCAATGAGCAGTTCTTC. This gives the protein CASSNGLAGLNEQFF.

Written as DNA, the CDR3 is TGTGCCAGCAGTGAAGCGCTCTCAGGGGCCAATGAGCAGTTCTTC. Protein product: CASSEALSGANEQFF. The chain recombines TRBV2 with TRBJ2-1; TRBD1 might be the D (6 bases). Trimming shortened V by 0 bases and J by 6 bases, and 12 bases separated the two germline ends. Germline V gene lookup returns CDR1 SNHLY and CDR2 FYNNEI. The CDR3 is 15 residues long.

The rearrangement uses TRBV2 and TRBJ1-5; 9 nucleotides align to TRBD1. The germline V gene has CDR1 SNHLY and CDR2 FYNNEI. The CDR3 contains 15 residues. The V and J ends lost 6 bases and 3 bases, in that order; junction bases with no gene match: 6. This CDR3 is CASRSQGAPNQPQHF. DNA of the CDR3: TGTGCCAGCAGATCACAGGGGGCACCCAATCAGCCCCAGCATTTT.

CDR3 sequence reads: CATSDLSPTVGGGELFF. Here the CDR3 DNA reads TGTGCCACCAGTGATTTGTCACCTACTGTAGGAGGCGGGGAGCTGTTTTTT. The genes are TRBV24-1 and TRBJ2-2, with TRBD2 as a possible D gene (5 bases). The CDR3 consists of 17 residues. Germline CDR1 is KGHDR and CDR2 is SFDVKD. The V end was cut by 0 bases, the J end by 7 bases, with 17 bases between.